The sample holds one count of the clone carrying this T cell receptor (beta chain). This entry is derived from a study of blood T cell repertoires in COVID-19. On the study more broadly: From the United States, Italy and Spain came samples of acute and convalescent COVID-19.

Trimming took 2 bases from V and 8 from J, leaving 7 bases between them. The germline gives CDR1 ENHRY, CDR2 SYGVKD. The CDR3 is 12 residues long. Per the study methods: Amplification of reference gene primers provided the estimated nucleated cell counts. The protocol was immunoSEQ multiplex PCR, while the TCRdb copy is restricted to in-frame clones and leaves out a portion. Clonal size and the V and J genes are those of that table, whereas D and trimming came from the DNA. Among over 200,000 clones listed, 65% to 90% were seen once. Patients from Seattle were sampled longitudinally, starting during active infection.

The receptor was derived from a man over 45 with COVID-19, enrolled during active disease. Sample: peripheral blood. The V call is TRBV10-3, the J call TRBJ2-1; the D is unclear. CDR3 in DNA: TGTGCCATCAGTGAGACAGAGCATGAGCAGTTCTTC. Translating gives CAISETEHEQFF.